This T cell receptor (beta chain) derives from a study of tumor and adjacent non-tumor tissue in lung cancer. RNA was extracted from bulk tissue without any cell sorting. Distant lung tissue was collected more than 3 cm away from the tumor edge. The library came from three nested PCR rounds adapted from ARM-PCR protocols. TCRdb redid the calling of the multiplex PCR reads with MiXCR, one entry per CDR3 protein. Here the sample spans roughly 82,000 distinct CDR3 sequences, roughly 77% being singletons. The germline V gene has CDR1 LNHNV and CDR2 YYDKDF (reference sequence). The germline V and J ends were trimmed by 4 bases and 2 bases, with 14 bases remaining between them. The CDR3 loop spans 15 amino acids. Worth noting for this clonotype: With a much larger clone just one base away, this may be a read error.

The sample was distant non-tumor lung tissue. The chain joins TRBV15 to TRBJ2-5; possibly TRBD1 or TRBD2 for D (7 bases each). The source of this sequence is a woman aged 50 to 60 with non-small cell lung cancer. Here the CDR3 reads CATSIQGGAQETQYF. For the CDR3, the DNA is TGTGCCACCAGCATCCAGGGGGGGGCACAAGAGACCCAGTACTTC.